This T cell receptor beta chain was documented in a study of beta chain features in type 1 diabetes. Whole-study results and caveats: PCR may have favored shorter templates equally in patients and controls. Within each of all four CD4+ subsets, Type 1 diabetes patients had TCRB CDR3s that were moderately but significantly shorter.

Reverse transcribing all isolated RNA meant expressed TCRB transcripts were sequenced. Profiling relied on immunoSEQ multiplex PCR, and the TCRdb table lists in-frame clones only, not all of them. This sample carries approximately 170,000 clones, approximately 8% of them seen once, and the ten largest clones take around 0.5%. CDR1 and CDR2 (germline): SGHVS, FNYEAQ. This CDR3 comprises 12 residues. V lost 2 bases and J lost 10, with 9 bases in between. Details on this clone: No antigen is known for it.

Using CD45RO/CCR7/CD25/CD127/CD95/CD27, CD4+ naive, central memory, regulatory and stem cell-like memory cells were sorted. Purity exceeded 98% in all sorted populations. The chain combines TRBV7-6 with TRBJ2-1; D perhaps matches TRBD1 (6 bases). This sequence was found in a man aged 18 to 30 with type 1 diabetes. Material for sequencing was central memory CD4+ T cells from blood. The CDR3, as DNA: TGTGCCAGCAGCTTATACAGGGCCGAGCAGTTCTTC. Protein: CASSLYRAEQFF.